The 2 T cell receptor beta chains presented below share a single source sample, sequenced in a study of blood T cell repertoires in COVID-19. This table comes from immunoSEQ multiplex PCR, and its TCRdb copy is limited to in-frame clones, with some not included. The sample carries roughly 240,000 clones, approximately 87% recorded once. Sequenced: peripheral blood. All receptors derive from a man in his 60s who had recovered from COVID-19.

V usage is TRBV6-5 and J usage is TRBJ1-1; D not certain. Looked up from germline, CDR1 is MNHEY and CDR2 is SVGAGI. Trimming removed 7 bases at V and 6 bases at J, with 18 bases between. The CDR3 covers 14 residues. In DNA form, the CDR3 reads TGTGCCAGCAACGTGGAGGGTTGGGCCCCTGAAGCTTTCTTT. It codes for CASNVEGWAPEAFF.

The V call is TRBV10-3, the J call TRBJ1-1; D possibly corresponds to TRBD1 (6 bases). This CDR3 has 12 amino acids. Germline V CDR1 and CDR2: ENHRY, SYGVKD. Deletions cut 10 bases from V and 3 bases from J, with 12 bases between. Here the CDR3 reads CASKDRDTEAFF. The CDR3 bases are TGTGCCAGTAAGGACAGAGACACTGAAGCTTTCTTT.